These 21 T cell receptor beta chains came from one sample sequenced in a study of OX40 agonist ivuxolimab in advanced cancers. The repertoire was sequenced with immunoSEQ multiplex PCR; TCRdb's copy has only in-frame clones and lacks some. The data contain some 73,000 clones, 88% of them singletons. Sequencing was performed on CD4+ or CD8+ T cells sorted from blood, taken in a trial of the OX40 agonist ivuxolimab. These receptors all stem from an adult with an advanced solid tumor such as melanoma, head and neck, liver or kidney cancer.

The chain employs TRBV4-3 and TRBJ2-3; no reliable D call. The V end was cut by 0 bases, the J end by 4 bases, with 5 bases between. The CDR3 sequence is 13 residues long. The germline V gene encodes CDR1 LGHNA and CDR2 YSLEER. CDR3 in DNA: TGCGCCAGCAGCCAAGAAGCTCCAGATACGCAGTATTTT. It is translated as CASSQEAPDTQYF.

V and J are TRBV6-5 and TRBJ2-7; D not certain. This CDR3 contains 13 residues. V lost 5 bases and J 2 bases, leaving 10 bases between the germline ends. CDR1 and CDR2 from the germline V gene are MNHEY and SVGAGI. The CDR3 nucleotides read TGTGCCAGCAGTGAACCCGAAACCTACGAGCAGTACTTC. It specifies CASSEPETYEQYF.

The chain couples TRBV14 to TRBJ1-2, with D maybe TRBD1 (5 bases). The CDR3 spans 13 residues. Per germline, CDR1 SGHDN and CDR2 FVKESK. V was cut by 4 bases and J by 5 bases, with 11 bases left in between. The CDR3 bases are TGTGCCAGCAGCCCCGGGACGGCTTATGGCTACACCTTC. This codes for CASSPGTAYGYTF.

The CDR3 DNA follows: TGTGCCAGCAGCTTACCTTGGGGACTAGACTCCGAGCAGTACTTC. This sequence encodes CASSLPWGLDSEQYF. This rearrangement joins TRBV7-3 to TRBJ2-7, with 8 nucleotides matching TRBD2. CDR1 SGHTA and CDR2 FQGTGA come from the germline V gene. This CDR3 comprises 15 residues. V was pared by 2 bases and J by 6 bases, with 9 bases of the junction left unmatched.

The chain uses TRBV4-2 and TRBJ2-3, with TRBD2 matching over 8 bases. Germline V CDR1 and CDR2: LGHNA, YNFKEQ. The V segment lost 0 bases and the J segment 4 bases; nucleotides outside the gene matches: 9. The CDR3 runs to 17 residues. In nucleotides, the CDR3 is TGTGCCAGCAGCCAAGATGAAACGGGGGGGGCCCCAGATACGCAGTATTTT. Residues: CASSQDETGGAPDTQYF.

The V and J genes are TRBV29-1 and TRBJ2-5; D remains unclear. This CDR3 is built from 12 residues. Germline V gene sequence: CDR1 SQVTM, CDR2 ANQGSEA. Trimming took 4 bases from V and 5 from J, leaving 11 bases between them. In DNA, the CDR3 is TGCAGCGTTGCGTCTGGCATGGAGACCCAGTACTTC. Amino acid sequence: CSVASGMETQYF.

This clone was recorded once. The CDR3 coding sequence is TGTGCCAGCAGCTTGGCCGGACCGGGGCTCGACTCTAATGAAAAACTGTTTTTT. It specifies CASSLAGPGLDSNEKLFF. V gene TRBV5-6 combines with J gene TRBJ1-4, with D possibly matching TRBD1 (5 bases). Germline V gene data show CDR1 as SGHDT and CDR2 as YYEEEE. The CDR3 extends over 18 amino acids. Trimming shortened V by 0 bases and J by 3 bases, and 18 bases separated the two germline ends.

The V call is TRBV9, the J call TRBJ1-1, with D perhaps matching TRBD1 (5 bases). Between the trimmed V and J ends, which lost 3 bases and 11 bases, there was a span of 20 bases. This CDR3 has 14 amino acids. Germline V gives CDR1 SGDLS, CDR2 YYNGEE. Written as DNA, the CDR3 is TGTGCCAGCAGCGGCGTCGGGGGAGGTGTCGCTGCTTTCTTT. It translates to CASSGVGGGVAAFF.

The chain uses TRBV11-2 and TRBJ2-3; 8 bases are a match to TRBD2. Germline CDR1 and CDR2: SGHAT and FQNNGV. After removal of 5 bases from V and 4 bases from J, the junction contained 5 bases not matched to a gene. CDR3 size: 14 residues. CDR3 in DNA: TGTGCCAGCAGCCCCCTGACTAGCGCAGATACGCAGTATTTT. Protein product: CASSPLTSADTQYF.

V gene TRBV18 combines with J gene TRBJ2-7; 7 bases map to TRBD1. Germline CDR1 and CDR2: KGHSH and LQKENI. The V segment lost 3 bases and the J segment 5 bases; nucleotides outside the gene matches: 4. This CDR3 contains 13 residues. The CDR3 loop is CASSPNRGNEQYF. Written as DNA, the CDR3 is TGTGCCAGCTCACCTAACAGGGGTAACGAGCAGTACTTC. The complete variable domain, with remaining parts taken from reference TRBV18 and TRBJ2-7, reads NAGVMQNPRHLVRRRGQEARLRCSPMKGHSHVYWYRQLPEEGLKFMVYLQKENIIDESGMPKERFSAEFPKEGPSILRIQQVVRGDSAAYFCASSPNRGNEQYFGPGTRLTVT.

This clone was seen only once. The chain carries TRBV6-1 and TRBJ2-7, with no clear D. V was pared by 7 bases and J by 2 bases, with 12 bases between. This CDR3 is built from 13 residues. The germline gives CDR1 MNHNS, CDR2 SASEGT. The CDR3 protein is CASTSHDTYEQYF. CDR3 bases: TGTGCCAGCACTTCACATGATACCTACGAGCAGTACTTC.

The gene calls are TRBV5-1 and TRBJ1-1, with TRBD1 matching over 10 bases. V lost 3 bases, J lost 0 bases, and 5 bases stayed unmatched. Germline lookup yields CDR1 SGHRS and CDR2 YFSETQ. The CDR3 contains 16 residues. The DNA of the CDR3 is TGCGCCAGCAGCTGGGGACAGGGGATGATGAACACTGAAGCTTTCTTT. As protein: CASSWGQGMMNTEAFF.

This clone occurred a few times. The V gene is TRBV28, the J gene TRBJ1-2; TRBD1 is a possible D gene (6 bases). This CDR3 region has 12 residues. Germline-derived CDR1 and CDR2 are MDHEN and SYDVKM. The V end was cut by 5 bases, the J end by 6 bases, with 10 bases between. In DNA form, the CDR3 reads TGTGCCAGCAGTCTAAACAGGGATGGCTACACCTTC. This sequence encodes CASSLNRDGYTF.

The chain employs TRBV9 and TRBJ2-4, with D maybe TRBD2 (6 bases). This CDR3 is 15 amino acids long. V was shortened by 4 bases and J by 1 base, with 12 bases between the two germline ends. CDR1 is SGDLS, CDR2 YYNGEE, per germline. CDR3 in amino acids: CASSPVEGAKNIQYF. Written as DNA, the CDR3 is TGTGCCAGCAGCCCAGTGGAGGGTGCCAAAAACATTCAGTACTTC.

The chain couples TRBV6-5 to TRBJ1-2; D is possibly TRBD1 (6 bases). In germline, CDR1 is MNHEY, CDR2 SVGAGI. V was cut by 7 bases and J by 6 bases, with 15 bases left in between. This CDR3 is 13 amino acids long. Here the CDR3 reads CASTVITGNGYTF. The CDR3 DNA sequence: TGTGCCAGCACTGTAATAACAGGGAATGGCTACACCTTC.

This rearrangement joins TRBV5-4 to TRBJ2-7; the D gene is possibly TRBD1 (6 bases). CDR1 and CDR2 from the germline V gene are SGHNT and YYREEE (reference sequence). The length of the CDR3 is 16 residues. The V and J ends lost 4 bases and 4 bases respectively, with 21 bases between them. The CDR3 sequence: CASSTIPGHLRYEQYF. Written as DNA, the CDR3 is TGTGCCAGCAGCACTATACCGGGACACCTACGATACGAGCAGTACTTC.

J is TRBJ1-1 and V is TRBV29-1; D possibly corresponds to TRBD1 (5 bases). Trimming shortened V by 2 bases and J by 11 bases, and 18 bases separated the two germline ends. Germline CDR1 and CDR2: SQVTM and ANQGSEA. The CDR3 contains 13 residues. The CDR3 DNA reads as TGCAGCGTTGAAAAATCTAGGGACCAGTCGGCTTTCTTT. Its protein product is CSVEKSRDQSAFF. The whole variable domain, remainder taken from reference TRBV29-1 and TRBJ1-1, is SAVISQKPSRDICQRGTSLTIQCQVDSQVTMMFWYRQQPGQSLTLIATANQGSEATYESGFVIDKFPISRPNLTFSTLTVSNMSPEDSSIYLCSVEKSRDQSAFFGQGTRLTVV.

The CDR3 spells CASSLVGGTDTQYF. In DNA, the CDR3 is TGTGCCAGCAGCTTAGTCGGCGGCACAGATACGCAGTATTTT. The V and J genes are TRBV7-2 and TRBJ2-3; no reliable D call. Trimming took 1 base from V and 1 from J, leaving 6 bases between them. Germline assignment: CDR1 SGHTA and CDR2 FQGNSA. This CDR3 is 14 amino acids long.

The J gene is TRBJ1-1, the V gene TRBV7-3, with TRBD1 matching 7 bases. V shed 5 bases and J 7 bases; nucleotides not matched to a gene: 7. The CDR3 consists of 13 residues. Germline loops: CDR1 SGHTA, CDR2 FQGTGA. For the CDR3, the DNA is TGTGCCAGCAGCCCAGGGACAGCCGGTGAAGCTTTCTTT. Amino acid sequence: CASSPGTAGEAFF.

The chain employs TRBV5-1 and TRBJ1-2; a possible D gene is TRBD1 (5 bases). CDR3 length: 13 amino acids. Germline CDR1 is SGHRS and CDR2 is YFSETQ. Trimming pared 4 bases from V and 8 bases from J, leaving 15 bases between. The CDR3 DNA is TGCGCCAGCAGCCCGACAAACGAGGGGGGCTACACCTTC. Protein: CASSPTNEGGYTF.

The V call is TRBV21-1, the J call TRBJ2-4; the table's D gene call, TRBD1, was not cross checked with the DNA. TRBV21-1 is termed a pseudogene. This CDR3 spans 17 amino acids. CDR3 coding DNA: TGTGCCAGCAGCGCTACCCCAGGGGGCGTCACCAAAAACATTCAGTACTTC. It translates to CASSATPGGVTKNIQYF.